One and the same sample provided the 17 T cell receptor beta chains below, sequenced in a study of cytomegalovirus exposure and HLA in healthy donors. Amplification used 60 Vbeta primers and 13 Jbeta primers. Measured with immunoSEQ multiplex PCR; TCRdb has only the in-frame clones, and not every one. The data show about 160,000 clones, 75% to 85% seen once. The sample taken for sequencing was PBMCs. Receptors originate from a woman aged 18-35 years in good health and CMV-seronegative.

The V call is TRBV27, the J call TRBJ2-7, with unresolved D. The V end lost 2 bases, the J end lost 6 bases, and 8 bases lay between the germline ends. Per the germline V gene, CDR1 is MNHEY and CDR2 is SMNVEV (reference sequence). The CDR3 length is 12 residues. The CDR3 DNA follows: TGTGCCAGCAGTTTAGGGTCGGGCGAGCAGTACTTC. It is translated as CASSLGSGEQYF.

The rearrangement joins TRBV5-1 to TRBJ1-2; 8 bases are shared with TRBD1. There are 15 residues in the CDR3. Per the germline V gene, CDR1 is SGHRS and CDR2 is YFSETQ. V gave up 3 bases and J gave up 3 bases; unmatched junction bases: 7. The CDR3 DNA is TGCGCCAGCAGCTCCAGGGGGCAGTGGGACTATGGCTACACCTTC. Protein product: CASSSRGQWDYGYTF.

The J gene is TRBJ1-1, the V gene TRBV20-1; D is ambiguous. This CDR3 is built from 11 residues. Per the germline V gene, CDR1 is DFQATT and CDR2 is SNEGSKA (reference sequence). V gave up 2 bases and J gave up 10 bases, with 11 bases separating them. The DNA for the CDR3 is TGCAGTGCTAGATATGAGGGCCTAGCTTTCTTT. It translates to CSARYEGLAFF.

This chain links TRBV5-1 with TRBJ2-7; no definite D call. The CDR3 length is 14 residues. Germline V CDR1 and CDR2: SGHRS, YFSETQ. The V and J ends lost 0 bases and 2 bases respectively, with 9 bases between them. CDR3 protein: CASSLVGRTYEQYF. The CDR3 DNA is TGCGCCAGCAGCTTGGTGGGCAGAACCTACGAGCAGTACTTC. Together with reference TRBV5-1 and TRBJ2-7, the CDR3 gives the full variable domain: KAGVTQTPRYLIKTRGQQVTLSCSPISGHRSVSWYQQTPGQGLQFLFEYFSETQRNKGNFPGRFSGRQFSNSRSEMNVSTLELGDSALYLCASSLVGRTYEQYFGPGTRLTVT.

V and J are TRBV28 and TRBJ1-4; 10 positions agree with TRBD1. V dropped 5 bases and J dropped 6; count of bases not matched to a gene: 6. CDR1 MDHEN and CDR2 SYDVKM come from the germline V gene. This CDR3 is 15 amino acids long. CDR3 residues: CASSLSGTGDEKLFF. Written as DNA, the CDR3 is TGTGCCAGCAGTCTCTCCGGGACAGGGGATGAAAAACTGTTTTTT.

V and J are TRBV7-9 and TRBJ1-6; 10 nucleotides align to TRBD1. CDR3 size: 16 residues. Trimming cost V 3 bases and J 2 bases; bases outside gene matches: 1. In germline, CDR1 is SEHNR, CDR2 FQNEAQ (reference sequence). The chain's CDR3 is CASSLGQGTYNSPLHF. In DNA form, the CDR3 reads TGTGCCAGCAGCTTGGGACAGGGGACCTATAATTCACCCCTCCACTTT.

The gene calls are TRBV9 and TRBJ1-6; no definite D call. Germline V gives CDR1 SGDLS, CDR2 YYNGEE. The CDR3 has 12 residues. V lost 2 bases and J lost 7, with 4 bases in between. CDR3 protein: CASSVGNSPLHF. The CDR3 DNA sequence: TGTGCCAGCAGCGTCGGGAATTCACCCCTCCACTTT.

The rearrangement links TRBV19 to TRBJ2-2; D is perhaps TRBD2 (6 bases). The CDR3 contains 15 residues. CDR1 is LNHDA and CDR2 is SQIVND in the germline V gene (reference sequence). Deletions cut 1 base from V and 6 bases from J, with 12 bases between. The CDR3 region is CASSIGAGTAGELFF. The CDR3 nucleotides are TGTGCCAGTAGTATAGGTGCGGGGACTGCCGGGGAGCTGTTTTTT. Full variable domain (rest looked up from reference TRBV19 and TRBJ2-2): DGGITQSPKYLFRKEGQNVTLSCEQNLNHDAMYWYRQDPGQGLRLIYYSQIVNDFQKGDIAEGYSVSREKKESFPLTVTSAQKNPTAFYLCASSIGAGTAGELFFGEGSRLTVL.

Remarks on this clone: A junction end diverges from the germline sequence, so it may reflect a read error. This chain links TRBV7-9 with TRBJ2-7; D is possibly TRBD1 (7 bases). This CDR3 has 14 amino acids. CDR1 is SEHNR and CDR2 is FQNEAQ in the germline V gene (reference sequence). The CDR3 bases are TGTTCCAGCAGCTTGGCGGGACAGAGCTACGAGCAGTACTTC. It encodes CSSSLAGQSYEQYF. Based on the CDR3 plus reference TRBV7-9 and TRBJ2-7, the full variable domain is DTGVSQNPRHKITKRGQNVTFRCDPISEHNRLYWYRQTLGQGPEFLTYFQNEAQLEKSRLLSDRFSAERPKGSFSTLEIQRTEQGDSAMYLCSSSLAGQSYEQYFGPGTRLTVT.

The chain recombines TRBV18 with TRBJ2-1; 7 bases line up with TRBD2. CDR3 length: 17 residues. The V segment lost 0 bases and the J segment 2 bases; nucleotides outside the gene matches: 7. Germline V gene lookup returns CDR1 KGHSH and CDR2 LQKENI. For the CDR3, the DNA is TGTGCCAGCTCACCACCCTACGGGAGGCCCACCTACAATGAGCAGTTCTTC. Translating it yields CASSPPYGRPTYNEQFF.

The J gene is TRBJ1-2, the V gene TRBV5-6; D possibly corresponds to TRBD1 (5 bases). Trimming removed 2 bases at V and 0 bases at J, with 14 bases between. The CDR3 totals 16 residues. Per the germline V gene, CDR1 is SGHDT and CDR2 is YYEEEE. The CDR3 nucleotides are TGTGCCAGCAGCTTCAGGGTAACGGGTGCTAACTATGGCTACACCTTC. Amino acids: CASSFRVTGANYGYTF. Combining the CDR3 with reference TRBV5-6 and TRBJ1-2 gives the whole variable domain DAGVTQSPTHLIKTRGQQVTLRCSPKSGHDTVSWYQQALGQGPQFIFQYYEEEERQRGNFPDRFSGHQFPNYSSELNVNALLLGDSALYLCASSFRVTGANYGYTFGSGTRLTVV.

The rearrangement uses TRBV9 and TRBJ1-6; no definite D call. Trimming removed 4 bases at V and 5 bases at J, with 16 bases between. The germline CDR1 and CDR2 sequences are SGDLS and YYNGEE. This CDR3 spans 16 amino acids. CDR3 DNA: TGTGCCAGCAGCCCGCGGCGGGGTCGGGATAATTCACCCCTCCACTTT. It yields the protein CASSPRRGRDNSPLHF.

The chain carries TRBV7-5 and TRBJ2-1; the D segment call TRBD1 is taken from the table without a DNA check. TRBV7-5 constitutes a pseudogene. The CDR3 is made up of 16 amino acids. The CDR3: CARSSRDRSSYNEQFF. CDR3 in DNA: TGTGCCAGAAGCTCCCGGGACAGGAGCTCCTACAATGAGCAGTTCTTC.

This clone was seen just once. The chain carries TRBV9 and TRBJ1-1; perhaps TRBD1 as D (5 bases). V was shortened by 2 bases and J by 1 base, with 9 bases between the two germline ends. CDR3 length equals 14 residues. Germline CDR1 is SGDLS and CDR2 is YYNGEE. The CDR3 bases are TGTGCCAGCAGCGTCTCCGGGGGGAACACTGAAGCTTTCTTT. Translating gives CASSVSGGNTEAFF.

This clone was seen a handful of times. V and J are TRBV5-4 and TRBJ1-2; weak D call: TRBD1 (6 bases). The CDR3 has 12 amino acids. The V gene's germline CDR1 is SGHNT and CDR2 YYREEE (reference sequence). V gave up 1 base and J gave up 6 bases, with 7 bases separating them. The CDR3 loop reads CASSLSGDGYTF. Written as DNA, the CDR3 is TGTGCCAGCAGCTTGTCAGGGGATGGCTACACCTTC.

This sequence joins TRBV7-9 and TRBJ2-4; 7 nucleotides match TRBD1. The CDR3 has 14 residues. Germline V gene lookup returns CDR1 SEHNR and CDR2 FQNEAQ (reference sequence). The V and J ends lost 5 bases and 5 bases, in that order; junction bases with no gene match: 6. The DNA of the CDR3 is TGTGCCAGCAGCCAATGGACAGGCCAAAACATTCAGTACTTC. Protein sequence: CASSQWTGQNIQYF.

The rearrangement links TRBV27 to TRBJ1-1; 9 nucleotides match TRBD1. The V gene end was trimmed by 2 bases and the J gene end by 1 base; junction bases not matched to a gene: 11. The CDR3 covers 18 residues. CDR1 and CDR2 from the germline V gene are MNHEY and SMNVEV (reference sequence). The DNA of the CDR3 is TGTGCCAGCAGTTTAAACGCCTTGATGGGACAGGGGAACACTGAAGCTTTCTTT. Translated: CASSLNALMGQGNTEAFF.